The 9 T cell receptor beta chains presented below share a single source sample, sequenced in a study of cytomegalovirus exposure and HLA in healthy donors. A multiplex PCR was run with 60 Vbeta primers and 13 Jbeta primers. The table came from immunoSEQ multiplex PCR; TCRdb's copy has only in-frame clones and leaves some out. The table includes 85,000 to 100,000 clones, 64% detected once. The source material was PBMCs. These receptors were collected from a human donor in good health.

The chain recombines TRBV29-1 with TRBJ1-2, with D perhaps matching TRBD1 (5 bases). The CDR3 is 15 residues long. The germline CDR1 and CDR2 sequences are SQVTM and ANQGSEA. Trimming removed 3 bases from V and 8 bases from J, with 22 bases in between. CDR3 protein: CSVDRRLEGRDGYTF. Here the CDR3 DNA reads TGCAGCGTTGATCGTAGGTTGGAGGGACGGGACGGCTACACCTTC.

V usage is TRBV6-4 and J usage is TRBJ2-7, with 14 bases aligning to TRBD2. Looked up from germline, CDR1 is MRHNA and CDR2 is SNTAGT. The length of the CDR3 is 18 residues. The J segment lost 1 base and the V segment lost 6 bases, leaving 11 bases of the junction unmatched. The CDR3: CASSGTSGGYTNSYEQYF. CDR3 nucleotides: TGTGCCAGCAGCGGGACTAGCGGGGGCTACACCAATTCCTACGAGCAGTACTTC.

The V gene is TRBV7-2, the J gene TRBJ2-2; 7 positions agree with TRBD1. The CDR3 sequence is 15 residues long. Unmatched junction bases numbered 7, after V lost 5 bases and J lost 4 bases. The germline V gene encodes CDR1 SGHTA and CDR2 FQGNSA. CDR3 amino acids: CASSPRDRFTGELFF. The CDR3 DNA sequence: TGTGCCAGCAGCCCCCGGGACAGATTCACCGGGGAGCTGTTTTTT. Together with reference TRBV7-2 and TRBJ2-2, the CDR3 gives the full variable domain: GAGVSQSPSNKVTEKGKDVELRCDPISGHTALYWYRQSLGQGLEFLIYFQGNSAPDKSGLPSDRFSAERTGGSVSTLTIQRTQQEDSAVYLCASSPRDRFTGELFFGEGSRLTVL.

Concerning this clone itself: Its ends do not fully match the called genes, so a read error is possible. The gene calls are TRBV11-3 and TRBJ1-1, with 8 bases that match TRBD1. The CDR3 runs to 14 residues. Germline V gene data show CDR1 as SGHNT and CDR2 as YENEEA. For the CDR3, the DNA is TGTGCCAGCAGCGTAGACAGGGGGAACACTGAAGCTTTCTTT. Protein product: CASSVDRGNTEAFF.

The chain uses TRBV7-9 and TRBJ2-3, with 12 bases that match TRBD2. The CDR3 is 17 residues long. The germline CDR1 and CDR2 sequences are SEHNR and FQNEAQ (reference sequence). V lost 8 bases to trimming and J lost 1 base; unmatched junction nucleotides: 10. Here the CDR3 reads CASPRLAGALGTDTQYF. CDR3 bases: TGTGCCAGCCCACGACTAGCGGGGGCATTAGGCACAGATACGCAGTATTTT.

The CDR3 protein is CASSQRTGRDEQYF. In DNA form, the CDR3 reads TGTGCCAGCAGCCAGAGGACAGGGAGGGACGAGCAGTACTTC. The genes are TRBV13 and TRBJ2-7; the D gene is possibly TRBD1 (8 bases). The CDR3 spans 14 residues. V lost 5 bases and J 5 bases, leaving 16 bases between the germline ends. Germline lookup yields CDR1 PRHDT and CDR2 FYEKMQ (reference sequence).

This chain uses TRBV4-2 with TRBJ2-3; TRBD2 aligns across 12 bases. Germline lookup yields CDR1 LGHNA and CDR2 YNFKEQ. V lost 0 bases, J lost 6 bases, and 16 bases stayed unmatched. The length of the CDR3 is 20 residues. CDR3 in amino acids: CASSQDIELAGGSKGDTQYF. The CDR3 DNA reads TGTGCCAGCAGCCAAGATATCGAACTAGCGGGGGGCTCAAAAGGGGATACGCAGTATTTT.

This clone was detected a few times. V gene TRBV30 combines with J gene TRBJ1-2; 8 nucleotides agree with TRBD1. In germline, CDR1 is GTSNPN, CDR2 SVGIG (reference sequence). CDR3 length: 14 residues. The J segment lost 5 bases and the V segment lost 1 base, leaving 6 bases of the junction unmatched. The CDR3 nucleotides read TGTGCCTGGAGTGGGGACAGGAGAACTTATGGCTACACCTTC. This encodes CAWSGDRRTYGYTF. The full variable domain, its missing parts supplied by reference TRBV30 and TRBJ1-2, is SQTIHQWPATLVQPVGSPLSLECTVEGTSNPNLYWYRQAAGRGLQLLFYSVGIGQISSEVPQNLSASRPQDRQFILSSKKLLLSDSGFYLCAWSGDRRTYGYTFGSGTRLTVV.

This chain joins TRBV7-8 and TRBJ1-1; no clear D gene. In germline, CDR1 is SGHVS, CDR2 FQNEAQ. This CDR3 is 13 amino acids long. Trimming removed 3 bases from V and 2 bases from J, with 7 bases in between. The CDR3 region is CASSFLPNTEAFF. CDR3 bases: TGTGCCAGCAGCTTTCTTCCTAACACTGAAGCTTTCTTT.